The source of this T cell receptor (beta chain) is a study of blood T cell repertoires in COVID-19. About the research overall: Acute and convalescent COVID-19 samples came from the United States, Italy and Spain. The analysed material was cDNA or gDNA that came from T cells, B-cell-depleted T cells, or PBMCs.

How the authors handled the data: Amplification of reference gene primers provided the estimated nucleated cell counts. The table came from immunoSEQ multiplex PCR; TCRdb's copy has only in-frame clones and leaves some out. V, J and clone size are those of that table, while D and trimming were read from the DNA. The table records about 130,000 clones, more than 70% of them present only once. This CDR3 is built from 13 residues. Per the germline V gene, CDR1 is SEHNR and CDR2 is FQNEAQ (reference sequence). Trimming removed 3 bases at V and 3 bases at J, with 8 bases between. The chain combines TRBV7-9 with TRBJ2-5; perhaps TRBD2 as D (5 bases). The receptor's source is an elderly woman with acute or convalescent COVID-19. Sequencing was done on a sample of peripheral blood. This CDR3 reads CASSLERKETQYF. The CDR3 coding sequence is TGTGCCAGCAGCTTGGAGCGGAAAGAGACCCAGTACTTC.